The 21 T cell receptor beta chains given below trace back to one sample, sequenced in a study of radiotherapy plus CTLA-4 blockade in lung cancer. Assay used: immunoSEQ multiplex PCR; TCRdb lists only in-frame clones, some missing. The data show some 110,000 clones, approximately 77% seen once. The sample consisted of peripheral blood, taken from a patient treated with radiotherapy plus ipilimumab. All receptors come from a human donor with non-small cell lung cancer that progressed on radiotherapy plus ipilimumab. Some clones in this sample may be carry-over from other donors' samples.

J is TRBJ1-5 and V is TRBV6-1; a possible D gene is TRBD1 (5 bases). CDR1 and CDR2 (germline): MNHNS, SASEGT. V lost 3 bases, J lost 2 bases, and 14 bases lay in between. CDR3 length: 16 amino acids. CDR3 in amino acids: CASSDGRDDGNQPQHF. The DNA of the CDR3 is TGTGCCAGCAGTGATGGTAGGGACGATGGCAATCAGCCCCAGCATTTT.

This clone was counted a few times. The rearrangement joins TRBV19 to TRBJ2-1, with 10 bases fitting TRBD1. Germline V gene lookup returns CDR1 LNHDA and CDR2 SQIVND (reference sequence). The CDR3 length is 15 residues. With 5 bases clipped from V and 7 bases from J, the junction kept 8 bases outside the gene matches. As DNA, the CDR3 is TGTGCCAGTAGTCCCGGGACAGGGGTTATGAATGAGCAGTTCTTC. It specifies CASSPGTGVMNEQFF.

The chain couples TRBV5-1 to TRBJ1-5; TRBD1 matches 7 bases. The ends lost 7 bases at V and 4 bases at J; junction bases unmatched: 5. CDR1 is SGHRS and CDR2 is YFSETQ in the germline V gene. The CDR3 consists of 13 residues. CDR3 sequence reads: CASGTAPNQPQHF. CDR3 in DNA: TGCGCCAGCGGGACAGCACCGAATCAGCCCCAGCATTTT.

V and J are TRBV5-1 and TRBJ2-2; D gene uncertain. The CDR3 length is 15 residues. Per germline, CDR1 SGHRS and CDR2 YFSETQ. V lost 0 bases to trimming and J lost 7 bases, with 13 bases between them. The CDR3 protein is CASSLGITNGGELFF. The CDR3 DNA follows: TGCGCCAGCAGCTTGGGAATAACCAACGGCGGGGAGCTGTTTTTT.

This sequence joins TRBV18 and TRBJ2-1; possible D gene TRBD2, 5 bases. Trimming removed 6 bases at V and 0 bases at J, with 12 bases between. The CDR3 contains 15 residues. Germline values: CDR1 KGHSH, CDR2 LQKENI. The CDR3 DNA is TGTGCCAGCTCCCAAACCGGGGACTCCTACAATGAGCAGTTCTTC. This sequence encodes CASSQTGDSYNEQFF.

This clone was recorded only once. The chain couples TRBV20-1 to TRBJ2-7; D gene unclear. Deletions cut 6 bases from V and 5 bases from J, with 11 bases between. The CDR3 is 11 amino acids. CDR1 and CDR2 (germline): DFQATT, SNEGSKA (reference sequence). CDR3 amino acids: CSAHRADEQYF. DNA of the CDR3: TGCAGTGCCCATCGGGCTGACGAGCAGTACTTC.

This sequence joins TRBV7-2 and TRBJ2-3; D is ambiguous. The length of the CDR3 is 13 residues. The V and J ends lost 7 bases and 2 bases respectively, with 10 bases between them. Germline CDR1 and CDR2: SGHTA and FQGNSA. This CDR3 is CASKDAITDTQYF. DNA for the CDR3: TGTGCCAGCAAAGACGCCATCACAGATACGCAGTATTTT.

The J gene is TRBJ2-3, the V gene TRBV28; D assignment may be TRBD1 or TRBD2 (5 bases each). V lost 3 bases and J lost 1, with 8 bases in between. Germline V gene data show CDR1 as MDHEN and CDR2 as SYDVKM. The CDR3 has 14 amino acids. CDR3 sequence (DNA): TGTGCCAGCAGTTTTTTGGGGGGCACAGATACGCAGTATTTT. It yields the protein CASSFLGGTDTQYF.

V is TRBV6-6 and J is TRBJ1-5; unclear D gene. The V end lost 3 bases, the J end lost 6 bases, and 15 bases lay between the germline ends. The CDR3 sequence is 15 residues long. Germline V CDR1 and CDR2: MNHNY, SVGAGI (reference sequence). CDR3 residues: CASSYSQEGGQPQHF. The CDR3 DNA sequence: TGTGCCAGCAGTTATTCCCAGGAAGGCGGTCAGCCCCAGCATTTT.

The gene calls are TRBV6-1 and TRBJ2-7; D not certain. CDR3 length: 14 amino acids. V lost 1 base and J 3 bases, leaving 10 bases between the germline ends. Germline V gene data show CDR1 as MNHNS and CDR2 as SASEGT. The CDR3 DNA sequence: TGTGCCAGCAGTGAAGGGCCCAATGTCTACGAGCAGTACTTC. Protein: CASSEGPNVYEQYF.

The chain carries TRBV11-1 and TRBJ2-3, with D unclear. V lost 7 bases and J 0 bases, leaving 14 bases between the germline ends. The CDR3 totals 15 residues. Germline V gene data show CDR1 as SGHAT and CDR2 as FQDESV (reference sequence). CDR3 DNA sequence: TGTGCCAGCACTCGTGGCTTAACTAGCACAGATACGCAGTATTTT. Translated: CASTRGLTSTDTQYF.

The CDR3 spells CASSVGRVTEAFF. CDR3 in DNA: TGTGCCAGCAGCGTAGGTAGGGTTACTGAAGCTTTCTTT. The chain combines TRBV9 with TRBJ1-1; D gene uncertain. The V end lost 0 bases, the J end lost 5 bases, and 8 bases lay between the germline ends. The germline V gene encodes CDR1 SGDLS and CDR2 YYNGEE. The CDR3 is 13 residues long.

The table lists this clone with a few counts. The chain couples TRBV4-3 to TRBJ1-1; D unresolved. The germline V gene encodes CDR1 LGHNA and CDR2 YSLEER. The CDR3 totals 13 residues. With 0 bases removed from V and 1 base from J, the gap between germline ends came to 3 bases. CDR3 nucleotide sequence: TGCGCCAGCAGCCAAGATTGGAACACTGAAGCTTTCTTT. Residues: CASSQDWNTEAFF.

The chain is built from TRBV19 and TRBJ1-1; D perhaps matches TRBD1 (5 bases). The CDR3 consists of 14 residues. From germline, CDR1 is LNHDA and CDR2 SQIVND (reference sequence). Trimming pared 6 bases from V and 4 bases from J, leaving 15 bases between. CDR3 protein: CASRRRDDGTEAFF. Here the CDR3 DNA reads TGTGCCAGTAGGCGCCGGGACGACGGCACTGAAGCTTTCTTT.

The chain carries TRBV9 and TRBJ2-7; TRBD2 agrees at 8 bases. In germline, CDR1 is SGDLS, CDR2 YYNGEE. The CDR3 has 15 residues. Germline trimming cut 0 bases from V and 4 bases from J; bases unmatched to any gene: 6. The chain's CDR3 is CASSVEGLGSYEQYF. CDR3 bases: TGTGCCAGCAGCGTAGAGGGACTAGGTAGTTACGAGCAGTACTTC.

The CDR3 region is CASSYNEETQYF. CDR3 DNA sequence: TGTGCCAGCAGCTATAACGAAGAGACCCAGTACTTC. The gene calls are TRBV7-2 and TRBJ2-5, with D uncertain. This CDR3 contains 12 residues. From germline, CDR1 is SGHTA and CDR2 FQGNSA. V was pared by 4 bases and J by 3 bases, with 6 bases between.

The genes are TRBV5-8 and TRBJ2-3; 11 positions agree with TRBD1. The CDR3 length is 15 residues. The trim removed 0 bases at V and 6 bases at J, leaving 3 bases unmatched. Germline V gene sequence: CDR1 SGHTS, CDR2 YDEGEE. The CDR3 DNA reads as TGTGCCAGCAGCTTGGGGACAGGGGGCCTGGATACGCAGTATTTT. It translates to CASSLGTGGLDTQYF. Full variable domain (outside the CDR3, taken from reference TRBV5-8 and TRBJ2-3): EAGVTQSPTHLIKTRGQQATLRCSPISGHTSVYWYQQALGLGLQFLLWYDEGEERNRGNFPPRFSGRQFPNYSSELNVNALELEDSALYLCASSLGTGGLDTQYFGPGTRLTVL.

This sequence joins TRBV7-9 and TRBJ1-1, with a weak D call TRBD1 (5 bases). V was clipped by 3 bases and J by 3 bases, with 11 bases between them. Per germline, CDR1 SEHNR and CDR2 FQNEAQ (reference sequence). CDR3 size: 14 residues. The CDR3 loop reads CASSFRVGDTEAFF. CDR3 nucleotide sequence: TGTGCCAGCAGCTTCAGGGTCGGCGACACTGAAGCTTTCTTT.

The CDR3 DNA is TGTGCCAGCAGTTTTCTACAGGCCGGCTACACCTTC. Translation: CASSFLQAGYTF. The chain links TRBV28 to TRBJ1-2; D possibly corresponds to TRBD1 (5 bases). Germline lookup yields CDR1 MDHEN and CDR2 SYDVKM. V lost 3 bases to trimming and J lost 8 bases, with 10 bases between them. The CDR3 sequence is 12 residues long.

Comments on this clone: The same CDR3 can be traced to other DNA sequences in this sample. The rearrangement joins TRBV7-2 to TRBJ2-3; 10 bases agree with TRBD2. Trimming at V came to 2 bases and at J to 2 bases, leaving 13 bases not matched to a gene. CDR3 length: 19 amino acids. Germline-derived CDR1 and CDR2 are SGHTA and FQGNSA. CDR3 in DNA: TGTGCCAGCAGCTTAAGGCCCGCTGATAGCGGGGGGACCACAGATACGCAGTATTTT. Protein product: CASSLRPADSGGTTDTQYF.

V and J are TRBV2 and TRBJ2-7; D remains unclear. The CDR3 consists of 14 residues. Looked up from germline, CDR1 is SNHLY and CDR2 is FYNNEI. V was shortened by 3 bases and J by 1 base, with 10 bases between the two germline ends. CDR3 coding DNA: TGTGCCAGCAGTGATTTAGACCCATCCTACGAGCAGTACTTC. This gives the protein CASSDLDPSYEQYF.